This entry is about one T cell receptor (beta chain). Its antigen is not known. The sample is drawn from a study of molecular identifiers for immune sequencing clone quantification. Study conclusions and caveats: Clone sizes could be underestimated for highly expanded clones when identical TCR molecules share a barcode.

Source material for naive CD8 libraries was about 20,000 to 1,100,000 sorted cells, with 10%, 30% or 50% RNA. Sorting recovered naive CD8 T cells on a CD8+CD4-CCR7+CD45RA+ profile. As previously described, bulk TCR libraries were made using listed TCR primers. TCRdb redid the calling of the PCR reads with MiXCR, one entry per CDR3 protein. This table has hundreds of thousands of distinct CDR3 sequences, over 25% appearing once. V was pared by 0 bases and J by 9 bases, with 12 bases between. The CDR3 loop spans 15 amino acids. From germline, CDR1 is MGHRA and CDR2 YSYEKL. This clonotype was obtained from a human donor in good health. Some libraries in this study had Jurkat cell RNA spiked in. This chain uses TRBV4-1 with TRBJ1-6; D gene ambiguous. The sample taken for sequencing was naive CD8+ T cells from blood, with Jurkat cell RNA spiked in. Subset in this sample: FACS-sorted CD8+CD4-CCR7+CD45RA+ naive T cells. The CDR3 sequence is CASSQDDISGSPLHF. The CDR3 DNA reads as TGCGCCAGCAGCCAAGACGACATCTCCGGTTCACCCCTCCACTTT.